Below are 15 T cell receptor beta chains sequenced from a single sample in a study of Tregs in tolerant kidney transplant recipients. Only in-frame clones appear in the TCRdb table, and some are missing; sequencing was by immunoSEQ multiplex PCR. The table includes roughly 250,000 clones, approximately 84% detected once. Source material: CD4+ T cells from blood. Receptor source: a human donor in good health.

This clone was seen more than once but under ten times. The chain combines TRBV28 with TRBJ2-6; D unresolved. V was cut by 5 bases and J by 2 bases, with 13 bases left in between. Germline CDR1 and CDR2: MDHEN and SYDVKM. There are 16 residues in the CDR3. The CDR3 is CASSPARLPGANVLTF. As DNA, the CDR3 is TGTGCCAGCAGTCCAGCAAGGCTCCCTGGGGCCAACGTCCTGACTTTC.

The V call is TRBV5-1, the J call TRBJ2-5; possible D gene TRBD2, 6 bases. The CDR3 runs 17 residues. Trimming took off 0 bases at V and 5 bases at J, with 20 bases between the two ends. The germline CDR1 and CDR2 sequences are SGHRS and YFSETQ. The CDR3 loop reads CASSLAPGSGGKETQYF. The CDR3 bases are TGCGCCAGCAGCTTGGCCCCGGGGAGTGGGGGGAAGGAGACCCAGTACTTC. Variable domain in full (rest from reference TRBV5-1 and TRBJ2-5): KAGVTQTPRYLIKTRGQQVTLSCSPISGHRSVSWYQQTPGQGLQFLFEYFSETQRNKGNFPGRFSGRQFSNSRSEMNVSTLELGDSALYLCASSLAPGSGGKETQYFGPGTRLLVL.

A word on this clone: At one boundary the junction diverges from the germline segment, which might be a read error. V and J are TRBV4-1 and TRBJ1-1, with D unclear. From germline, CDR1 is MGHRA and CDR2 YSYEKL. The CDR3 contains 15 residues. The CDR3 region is CASGQDGAGGTEAFF. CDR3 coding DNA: TGCGCCAGCGGCCAAGATGGTGCGGGAGGCACTGAAGCTTTCTTT.

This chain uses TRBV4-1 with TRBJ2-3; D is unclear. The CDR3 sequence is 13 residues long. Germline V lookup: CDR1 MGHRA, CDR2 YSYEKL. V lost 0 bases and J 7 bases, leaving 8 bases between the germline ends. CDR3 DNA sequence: TGCGCCAGCAGCCAAGATTTTCGTAATACGCAGTATTTT. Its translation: CASSQDFRNTQYF.

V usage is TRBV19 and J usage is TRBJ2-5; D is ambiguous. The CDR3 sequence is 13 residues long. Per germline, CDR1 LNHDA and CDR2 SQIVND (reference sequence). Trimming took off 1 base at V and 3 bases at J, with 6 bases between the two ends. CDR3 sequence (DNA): TGTGCCAGTAGTATAGGACCAAAAGAGACCCAGTACTTC. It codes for CASSIGPKETQYF. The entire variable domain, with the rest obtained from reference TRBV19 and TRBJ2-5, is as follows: DGGITQSPKYLFRKEGQNVTLSCEQNLNHDAMYWYRQDPGQGLRLIYYSQIVNDFQKGDIAEGYSVSREKKESFPLTVTSAQKNPTAFYLCASSIGPKETQYFGPGTRLLVL.

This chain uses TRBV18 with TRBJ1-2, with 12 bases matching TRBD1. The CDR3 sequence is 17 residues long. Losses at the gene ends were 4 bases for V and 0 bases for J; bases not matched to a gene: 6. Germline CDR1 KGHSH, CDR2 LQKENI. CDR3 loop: CASSRGTGGLSNYGYTF. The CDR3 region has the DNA TGTGCCAGCTCACGAGGGACAGGGGGCCTCTCTAACTATGGCTACACCTTC.

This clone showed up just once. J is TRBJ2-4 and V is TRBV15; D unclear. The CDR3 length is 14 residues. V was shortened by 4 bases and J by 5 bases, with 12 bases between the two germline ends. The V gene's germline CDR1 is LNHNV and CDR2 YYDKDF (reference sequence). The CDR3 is CATSNNDGQNIQYF. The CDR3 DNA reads TGTGCCACCAGCAATAACGACGGGCAAAACATTCAGTACTTC.

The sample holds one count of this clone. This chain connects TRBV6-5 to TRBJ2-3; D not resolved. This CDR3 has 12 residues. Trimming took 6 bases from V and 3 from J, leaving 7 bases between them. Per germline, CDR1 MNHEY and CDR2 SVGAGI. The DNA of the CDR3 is TGTGCCAGCAGCCCTGGGACAGATACGCAGTATTTT. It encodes CASSPGTDTQYF.

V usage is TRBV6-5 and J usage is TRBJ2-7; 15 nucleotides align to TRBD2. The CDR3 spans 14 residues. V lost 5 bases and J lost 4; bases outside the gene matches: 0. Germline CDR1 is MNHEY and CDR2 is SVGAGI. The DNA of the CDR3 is TGTGCCAGCAGTGGACTAGCGGGGGGGTACGAGCAGTACTTC. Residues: CASSGLAGGYEQYF.

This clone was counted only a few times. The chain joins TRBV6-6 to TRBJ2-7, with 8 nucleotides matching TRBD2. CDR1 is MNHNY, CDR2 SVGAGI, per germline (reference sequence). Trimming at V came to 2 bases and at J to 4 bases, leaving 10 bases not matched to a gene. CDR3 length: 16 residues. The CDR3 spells CASSYTRGGRIYEQYF. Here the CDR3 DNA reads TGTGCCAGCAGTTACACAAGGGGCGGGAGGATTTACGAGCAGTACTTC.

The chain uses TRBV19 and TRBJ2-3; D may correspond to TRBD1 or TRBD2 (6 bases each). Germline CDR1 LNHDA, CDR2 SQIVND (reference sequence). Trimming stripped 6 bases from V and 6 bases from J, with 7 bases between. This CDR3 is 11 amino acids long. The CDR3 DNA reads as TGTGCCAGTAGAGGGGGGGATACGCAGTATTTT. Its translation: CASRGGDTQYF.

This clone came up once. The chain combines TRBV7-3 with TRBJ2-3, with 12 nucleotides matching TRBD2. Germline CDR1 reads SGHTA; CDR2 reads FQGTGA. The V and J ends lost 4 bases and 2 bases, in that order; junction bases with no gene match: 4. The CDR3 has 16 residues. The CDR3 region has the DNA TGTGCCAGCAGCTACGGACTAGCGGGGACCACAGATACGCAGTATTTT. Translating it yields CASSYGLAGTTDTQYF.

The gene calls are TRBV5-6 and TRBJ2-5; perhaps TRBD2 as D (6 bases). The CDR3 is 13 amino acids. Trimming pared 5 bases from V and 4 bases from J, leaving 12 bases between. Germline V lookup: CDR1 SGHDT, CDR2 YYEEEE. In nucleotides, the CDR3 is TGTGCCAGCAGGTGGAGGGGCCGAGAGACCCAGTACTTC. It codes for CASRWRGRETQYF.

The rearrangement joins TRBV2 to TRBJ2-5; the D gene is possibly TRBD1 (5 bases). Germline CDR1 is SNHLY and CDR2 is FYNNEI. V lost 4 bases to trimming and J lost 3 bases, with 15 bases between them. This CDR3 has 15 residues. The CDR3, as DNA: TGTGCCAGCAGTGGTAGGGGTAATAGGGAAGAGACCCAGTACTTC. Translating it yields CASSGRGNREETQYF.

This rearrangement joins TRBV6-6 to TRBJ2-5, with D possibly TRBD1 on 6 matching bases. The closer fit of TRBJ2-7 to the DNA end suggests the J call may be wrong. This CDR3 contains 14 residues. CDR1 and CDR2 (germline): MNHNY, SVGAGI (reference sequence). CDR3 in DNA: TGTGCCAGCAGACTCTCCCGAGGGGGTGACGAGCAGTACTTC. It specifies CASRLSRGGDEQYF.